Each of the 3 T cell receptor beta chains below was sequenced from the same sample in a study of beta chain features in type 1 diabetes. Antigens of these TCRs are unknown. Expressed TCRB transcripts were sequenced after all isolated RNA was converted to cDNA. The protocol was immunoSEQ multiplex PCR, while the TCRdb copy is restricted to in-frame clones and leaves out a portion. The sample consists of tens of thousands of clones, around 40% of them appearing once. Whole-study results and caveats: Shortening of TCRB CDR3s, moderate but significant, appeared in all four CD4+ subsets of Type 1 diabetes patients.

The sample was Tregs from blood. The receptors come from a man aged 25 to 40 with type 1 diabetes.

This clone was observed a few times. This chain uses TRBV5-4 with TRBJ2-3; D possibly corresponds to TRBD2 (6 bases). Germline-derived CDR1 and CDR2 are SGHNT and YYREEE (reference sequence). The CDR3 contains 17 residues. The V end lost 0 bases, the J end lost 0 bases, and 14 bases lay between the germline ends. The CDR3 DNA is TGTGCCAGCAGCTTGGGGTCCGGGAGTACAAGCACAGATACGCAGTATTTT. Translated: CASSLGSGSTSTDTQYF.

The V call is TRBV7-2, the J call TRBJ2-1; 11 positions match TRBD2. The CDR3 loop spans 15 amino acids. V was pared by 3 bases and J by 4 bases, with 2 bases of the junction left unmatched. Germline V CDR1 and CDR2: SGHTA, FQGNSA. This CDR3 reads CASSFSGRGYNEQFF. The CDR3 DNA reads TGTGCCAGCAGCTTTAGCGGGAGGGGATACAATGAGCAGTTCTTC.

This clone was seen only a few times. This chain connects TRBV18 to TRBJ2-1; 10 nucleotides match TRBD1. The CDR3 length is 16 residues. Germline lookup yields CDR1 KGHSH and CDR2 LQKENI. With 3 bases clipped from V and 7 bases from J, the junction kept 9 bases outside the gene matches. CDR3 in DNA: TGTGCCAGCTCACCCCTGGGACAGGGGACGGGGAATGAGCAGTTCTTC. It is translated as CASSPLGQGTGNEQFF. Full variable domain (missing parts from reference TRBV18 and TRBJ2-1): NAGVMQNPRHLVRRRGQEARLRCSPMKGHSHVYWYRQLPEEGLKFMVYLQKENIIDESGMPKERFSAEFPKEGPSILRIQQVVRGDSAAYFCASSPLGQGTGNEQFFGPGTRLTVL.